The T cell receptor (beta chain) under discussion was sequenced for a study of CD8+ T cells in alopecia areata. About the study: Tofacitinib was taken orally by treated patients, and the dose was 5 to 10 mg twice daily. Affected scalp percentage set treated patients' severity scores.

Described treatment: oral pan-JAK inhibitor, 5-10 mg twice daily. General study findings and limits: Both scalp clonality and the expanded CD8+ clones among the top 100 showed a significant decrease with tofacitinib. Alopecia totalis/universalis scalp especially showed more expanded CD8+ clones than normal scalp.

The junction had 4 bases not matched to a gene; V was cut back by 4 bases and J by 8 bases. Per germline, CDR1 SQVTM and CDR2 ANQGSEA. The CDR3 contains 12 residues. In the case of this clone: Its antigen is not identified.

cDNA serving as the sequencing template came from extracted, reverse transcribed RNA. Clones were sequenced by immunoSEQ multiplex PCR, and TCRdb holds only the in-frame ones, with some missing. Of 150,000 to 200,000 clones in the sample, approximately 62% were seen once. The chain carries TRBV29-1 and TRBJ1-2; 10 nucleotides line up with TRBD1. This specimen consisted of CD4+ T cells sorted from blood, obtained at week 24, from a patient treated with tofacitinib. The receptor was derived from a human donor with alopecia areata. CDR3 DNA sequence: TGCAGCGTTGGACAGGGGGCTGGAGGCTACACCTTC. Protein: CSVGQGAGGYTF.